Below are 5 T cell receptor beta chains sequenced from a single sample in a study of blood T cell repertoires in COVID-19. Method: immunoSEQ multiplex PCR; TCRdb's copy keeps in-frame clones and lacks some. The sample shows 250,000 to 300,000 clones, roughly 85% of them seen only once. What was sequenced was peripheral blood. Receptors were obtained from a woman between 65 and 79 years old with acute or convalescent COVID-19.

This sequence joins TRBV4-2 and TRBJ1-1; D remains ambiguous. CDR3 length equals 12 residues. In germline, CDR1 is LGHNA, CDR2 YNFKEQ. The V and J ends lost 5 bases and 0 bases respectively, with 4 bases between them. The CDR3 nucleotides are TGTGCCAGCAGCTTCATGAACACTGAAGCTTTCTTT. This codes for CASSFMNTEAFF.

The chain recombines TRBV19 with TRBJ1-5; possibly TRBD1 for D (5 bases). The CDR3 is 16 amino acids. V lost 3 bases to trimming and J lost 2 bases, with 14 bases between them. Germline CDR1 reads LNHDA; CDR2 reads SQIVND (reference sequence). This CDR3 is CASSISGVRGNQPQHF. The CDR3 coding sequence is TGTGCCAGTAGTATTTCGGGGGTCCGGGGCAATCAGCCCCAGCATTTT.

The rearrangement uses TRBV5-1 and TRBJ2-1; 12 positions agree with TRBD2. Germline-derived CDR1 and CDR2 are SGHRS and YFSETQ. The CDR3 runs to 17 residues. Trimming removed 2 bases from V and 6 bases from J; junction bases left unmatched: 9. DNA for the CDR3: TGCGCCAGCAGCTTTCGCGGGCTAGCGGGGGGGTCCAATGAGCAGTTCTTC. Amino acids: CASSFRGLAGGSNEQFF.

V usage is TRBV6-5 and J usage is TRBJ1-5; the D gene is possibly TRBD1 (6 bases). V dropped 6 bases and J dropped 7 bases, with 16 bases sitting between them. CDR1 MNHEY and CDR2 SVGAGI come from the germline V gene. The CDR3 contains 14 residues. The chain's CDR3 is CASSPNRAEQPQHF. DNA for the CDR3: TGTGCCAGCAGCCCGAACAGGGCGGAACAGCCCCAGCATTTT.

The chain recombines TRBV4-1 with TRBJ1-4; D gene uncertain. V was cut by 1 base and J by 4 bases, with 10 bases left in between. The germline gives CDR1 MGHRA, CDR2 YSYEKL. This CDR3 spans 15 amino acids. DNA for the CDR3: TGCGCCAGCAGCCAAGGAGGCCGGATTAATGAAAAACTGTTTTTT. Residues: CASSQGGRINEKLFF.